This TCR beta chain comes out of a study of blood T cell repertoires in COVID-19. Turning to the study itself: Donors in the United States, Italy and Spain gave samples during acute or convalescent COVID-19. Sample material is recorded as cDNA or gDNA derived from T cells, B-cell-depleted T cells, or PBMCs.

Authors' data handling: Amplification of reference gene primers provided the estimated nucleated cell counts. Some clones are missing from TCRdb's copy, which holds only in-frame ones; the method was immunoSEQ multiplex PCR. V, J and clone size reflect that table, while D and trimming were determined from the DNA. The data contain 150,000 to 200,000 clones, more than 60% of them singletons. This receptor was taken from a man aged 45 to 65 who had recovered from COVID-19. Sequencing used peripheral blood.

This CDR3 is CASSESGDMDYGYTF. CDR3 DNA: TGTGCCAGCAGTGAATCGGGGGATATGGACTATGGCTACACCTTC. The rearrangement links TRBV25-1 to TRBJ1-2; D perhaps matches TRBD1 (5 bases). The CDR3 extends over 15 amino acids. V was pared by 1 base and J by 3 bases, with 12 bases between. In germline, CDR1 is MGHDK, CDR2 SYGVNS.